Following are 31 T cell receptor beta chains from one sample sequenced in a study of blood T cell repertoires in COVID-19. Some clones are missing from TCRdb's copy, which holds only in-frame ones; the method was immunoSEQ multiplex PCR. The sample carries around 240,000 clones, around 90% recorded once. The specimen was PBMCs or T cells enriched from blood (not recorded which). The receptors shown here come from a middle-aged man who had been exposed to COVID-19.

This chain uses TRBV24-1 with TRBJ1-2; TRBD1 agrees at 8 bases. Germline assignment: CDR1 KGHDR and CDR2 SFDVKD. This CDR3 region has 17 residues. The V segment lost 5 bases and the J segment 3 bases; nucleotides outside the gene matches: 13. CDR3 in amino acids: CATSAQAQGASDYGYTF. The DNA of the CDR3 is TGTGCCACCAGTGCCCAAGCCCAGGGGGCATCGGACTATGGCTACACCTTC.

This clone was counted between two and nine times. V usage is TRBV28 and J usage is TRBJ2-1, with 7 bases fitting TRBD1. CDR1 is MDHEN, CDR2 SYDVKM, per germline. After removal of 6 bases from V and 5 bases from J, the junction contained 13 bases not matched to a gene. There are 16 residues in the CDR3. The CDR3 is CASRDSPGTADNEQFF. Here the CDR3 DNA reads TGTGCCAGCAGGGATAGCCCCGGGACAGCGGACAATGAGCAGTTCTTC.

This sequence joins TRBV19 and TRBJ1-2; D is undetermined. Trimming left V 1 base short and J 7 bases short, with 10 bases between. CDR3 size: 13 residues. From germline, CDR1 is LNHDA and CDR2 SQIVND (reference sequence). This CDR3 reads CASSIVVRSGYTF. CDR3 nucleotide sequence: TGTGCCAGTAGTATAGTGGTCAGGTCTGGCTACACCTTC. The whole variable domain, remainder taken from reference TRBV19 and TRBJ1-2, is DGGITQSPKYLFRKEGQNVTLSCEQNLNHDAMYWYRQDPGQGLRLIYYSQIVNDFQKGDIAEGYSVSREKKESFPLTVTSAQKNPTAFYLCASSIVVRSGYTFGSGTRLTVV.

The chain recombines TRBV5-1 with TRBJ2-2; TRBD2 aligns across 7 bases. Looked up from germline, CDR1 is SGHRS and CDR2 is YFSETQ. Trimming removed 1 base from V and 7 bases from J; junction bases left unmatched: 10. This CDR3 contains 16 residues. The CDR3 DNA follows: TGCGCCAGCAGCTTGTCGCCGGGACTACGAGACGGGGAGCTGTTTTTT. Translated: CASSLSPGLRDGELFF.

The V and J genes are TRBV27 and TRBJ1-1, with 8 bases aligning to TRBD1. Per the germline V gene, CDR1 is MNHEY and CDR2 is SMNVEV (reference sequence). CDR3 size: 15 residues. Trimming removed 6 bases from V and 0 bases from J; junction bases left unmatched: 6. The CDR3, as DNA: TGTGCCAGCAGCCCCAGGGGGCTCATGAACACTGAAGCTTTCTTT. Translated: CASSPRGLMNTEAFF.

The CDR3 nucleotides are TGTGCCAGTAGTGGGGGGACTAGCGGGAACTACAATGAGCAGTTCTTC. Amino acid sequence: CASSGGTSGNYNEQFF. The rearrangement links TRBV19 to TRBJ2-1; 13 bases align to TRBD2. Losses at the gene ends were 5 bases for V and 3 bases for J; bases not matched to a gene: 4. The CDR3 has 16 residues. The germline V gene has CDR1 LNHDA and CDR2 SQIVND (reference sequence). Drawing the rest from reference TRBV19 and TRBJ2-1, the complete variable domain is DGGITQSPKYLFRKEGQNVTLSCEQNLNHDAMYWYRQDPGQGLRLIYYSQIVNDFQKGDIAEGYSVSREKKESFPLTVTSAQKNPTAFYLCASSGGTSGNYNEQFFGPGTRLTVL.

V and J are TRBV5-1 and TRBJ2-1; tentative D call: TRBD2 (6 bases). In germline, CDR1 is SGHRS, CDR2 YFSETQ. The CDR3 sequence is 15 residues long. V was pared by 0 bases and J by 2 bases, with 9 bases between. The CDR3 loop is CASSLVRGAYNEQFF. In nucleotides, the CDR3 is TGCGCCAGCAGCTTGGTGCGGGGTGCCTACAATGAGCAGTTCTTC.

The chain joins TRBV10-3 to TRBJ1-4; weak D call: TRBD1 (5 bases). The CDR3 length is 16 residues. From germline, CDR1 is ENHRY and CDR2 SYGVKD. The V and J ends lost 3 bases and 0 bases respectively, with 11 bases between them. The chain's CDR3 is CAISEKGIATNEKLFF. CDR3 DNA sequence: TGTGCCATCAGTGAAAAGGGGATAGCAACTAATGAAAAACTGTTTTTT.

In nucleotides, the CDR3 is TGTGCCAGCAGTCGTAAATCCGGGGGAGGAGAGACCCAGTACTTC. Translation gives CASSRKSGGGETQYF. J is TRBJ2-5 and V is TRBV7-3; TRBD2 might be the D (6 bases). The V gene's germline CDR1 is SGHTA and CDR2 FQGTGA. Trimming left V 6 bases short and J 4 bases short, with 18 bases between. The CDR3 spans 15 residues.

The chain couples TRBV9 to TRBJ1-2, with a possible D match to TRBD1 (5 bases). The V gene's germline CDR1 is SGDLS and CDR2 YYNGEE. With 5 bases removed from V and 8 bases from J, the gap between germline ends came to 16 bases. This CDR3 spans 13 amino acids. The CDR3 DNA is TGTGCCAGCAGTCCCCGCGGGGGGACCGGCTACACCTTC. It specifies CASSPRGGTGYTF.

Here the CDR3 DNA reads TGTGCCAGCAGCTCGGTCGGTACCTCTGGAAACACCATATATTTT. This sequence encodes CASSSVGTSGNTIYF. The chain links TRBV7-6 to TRBJ1-3; D call uncertain. Trimming removed 4 bases from V and 0 bases from J, with 10 bases in between. Germline assignment: CDR1 SGHVS and CDR2 FNYEAQ. This CDR3 has 15 amino acids. Full variable domain (rest looked up from reference TRBV7-6 and TRBJ1-3): GAGVSQSPRYKVTKRGQDVALRCDPISGHVSLYWYRQALGQGPEFLTYFNYEAQQDKSGLPNDRFSAERPEGSISTLTIQRTEQRDSAMYRCASSSVGTSGNTIYFGEGSWLTVV.

The chain links TRBV3-1 (or the pseudogene TRBV3-2) to TRBJ2-3; D gene uncertain. Germline loops: CDR1 LGHDT, CDR2 YNNKEL (reference sequence). The CDR3 is made up of 14 amino acids. Trimming shortened V by 1 base and J by 2 bases, and 7 bases separated the two germline ends. Here the CDR3 reads CASSQGAPTDTQYF. The CDR3 coding sequence is TGTGCCAGCAGCCAAGGGGCTCCCACAGATACGCAGTATTTT.

The chain joins TRBV20-1 to TRBJ2-3; 8 positions agree with TRBD1. The germline gives CDR1 DFQATT, CDR2 SNEGSKA (reference sequence). V lost 3 bases, J lost 4 bases, and 3 bases stayed unmatched. The CDR3 is 13 residues long. The CDR3 here is CSASYRGADTQYF. The CDR3 nucleotides are TGCAGTGCTAGTTACAGGGGGGCAGATACGCAGTATTTT.

The V call is TRBV5-1, the J call TRBJ1-2; D remains ambiguous. The germline V gene has CDR1 SGHRS and CDR2 YFSETQ. Deletions cut 0 bases from V and 8 bases from J, with 11 bases between. The length of the CDR3 is 13 residues. The CDR3 DNA follows: TGCGCCAGCAGCTTGGCCGGAGGCAGGGGCTACACCTTC. Translating gives CASSLAGGRGYTF.

V usage is TRBV18 and J usage is TRBJ2-3, with TRBD2 as a possible D gene (6 bases). The germline CDR1 and CDR2 sequences are KGHSH and LQKENI. There are 14 residues in the CDR3. Deletions cut 1 base from V and 2 bases from J, with 7 bases between. CDR3 amino acids: CASSPLADTDTQYF. The CDR3 DNA is TGTGCCAGCTCACCACTAGCGGACACAGATACGCAGTATTTT.

For this clone: At one boundary the junction diverges from the germline segment, which might be a read error. The chain is built from TRBV19 and TRBJ1-6; no reliable D call. From germline, CDR1 is LNHDA and CDR2 SQIVND (reference sequence). The CDR3 loop spans 13 amino acids. CDR3 coding DNA: TGTGCCAGTAGGATAGGCAGAAATTCACCCCTCCACTTT. Encoded protein: CASRIGRNSPLHF.

Only one count was recorded for this clone. CDR3: CASIPTSGSYNEQFF. CDR3 DNA sequence: TGCGCCAGCATCCCGACTAGCGGCTCCTACAATGAGCAGTTCTTC. The chain links TRBV5-1 to TRBJ2-1; TRBD2 agrees at 9 bases. Looked up from germline, CDR1 is SGHRS and CDR2 is YFSETQ. This CDR3 spans 15 amino acids. The V segment lost 6 bases and the J segment 0 bases; nucleotides outside the gene matches: 4.

This clone was recorded once. The chain combines TRBV7-2 with TRBJ2-1, with 9 bases that match TRBD1. The CDR3 consists of 14 residues. J gave up 6 bases and V 5 bases, and 5 bases lay outside the gene matches. The V gene's germline CDR1 is SGHTA and CDR2 FQGNSA. The CDR3 reads CASSLHRGRNEQFF. In DNA, the CDR3 is TGTGCCAGCAGCCTGCACAGGGGGCGCAATGAGCAGTTCTTC.

This chain joins TRBV7-9 and TRBJ1-1, with no clear D. Germline V lookup: CDR1 SEHNR, CDR2 FQNEAQ (reference sequence). The V and J ends lost 6 bases and 3 bases respectively, with 11 bases between them. The CDR3 sequence is 13 residues long. CDR3 loop: CASRETGYTEAFF. Written as DNA, the CDR3 is TGTGCCAGCAGGGAAACGGGATACACTGAAGCTTTCTTT.

The rearrangement uses TRBV28 and TRBJ2-7; TRBD2 aligns across 16 bases. This CDR3 is 17 amino acids long. Unmatched junction bases numbered 9, after V lost 5 bases and J lost 5 bases. Looked up from germline, CDR1 is MDHEN and CDR2 is SYDVKM. This chain's CDR3 is CASSPPGLAGGPHEQYV. The CDR3 DNA sequence: TGTGCCAGCAGTCCACCGGGACTAGCGGGAGGGCCCCACGAGCAGTACGTC.

The chain employs TRBV19 and TRBJ2-1, with TRBD1 as a possible D gene (6 bases). In germline, CDR1 is LNHDA, CDR2 SQIVND (reference sequence). This CDR3 contains 14 residues. Trimming removed 8 bases from V and 6 bases from J, with 17 bases in between. The CDR3 loop is CASQGDNGVNEQFF. CDR3 in DNA: TGTGCCAGTCAAGGGGACAACGGTGTCAATGAGCAGTTCTTC.

This chain connects TRBV19 to TRBJ2-1; possible D gene TRBD2, 5 bases. V was shortened by 4 bases and J by 7 bases, with 8 bases between the two germline ends. The CDR3 loop spans 12 amino acids. The germline gives CDR1 LNHDA, CDR2 SQIVND (reference sequence). The CDR3 loop reads CASSTSGNEQFF. CDR3 nucleotides: TGTGCCAGTAGTACCTCGGGGAATGAGCAGTTCTTC.

This clone showed up just once. Different DNA sequences within this sample yield the same CDR3. CDR3 DNA sequence: TGTGCCAGCAGCCAGCGAGGGCAGCCCCAGCATTTT. Residues: CASSQRGQPQHF. The J gene is TRBJ1-5, the V gene TRBV3-1 (or the pseudogene TRBV3-2); D uncertain. CDR1 and CDR2 from the germline V gene are LGHDT and YNNKEL (reference sequence). V was trimmed by 3 bases and J by 7 bases, leaving 7 bases between them. This CDR3 contains 12 residues.

This clone was recorded only once. This chain uses TRBV10-3 with TRBJ2-2; tentatively, D is TRBD1 (5 bases). The CDR3 spans 15 residues. V lost 4 bases and J lost 4, with 13 bases in between. Germline CDR1 reads ENHRY; CDR2 reads SYGVKD. The CDR3 loop reads CAISALQEFTGELFF. The DNA of the CDR3 is TGTGCCATCAGTGCATTACAGGAGTTCACCGGGGAGCTGTTTTTT.

The chain is built from TRBV4-1 and TRBJ2-1; 13 bases align to TRBD2. Trimming cost V 3 bases and J 7 bases; bases outside gene matches: 9. The CDR3 runs to 17 residues. CDR1 is MGHRA, CDR2 YSYEKL, per germline. The CDR3: CASSQGGTSGVWNEQFF. The CDR3 region has the DNA TGCGCCAGCAGCCAGGGGGGGACTAGCGGGGTATGGAATGAGCAGTTCTTC.

The chain uses TRBV5-1 and TRBJ1-2, with TRBD1 matching 7 bases. This CDR3 is 13 amino acids long. V was pared by 4 bases and J by 6 bases, with 6 bases of the junction left unmatched. Germline values: CDR1 SGHRS, CDR2 YFSETQ. In DNA, the CDR3 is TGCGCCAGCAGCCGCCGACAGGGTGATGGCTACACCTTC. Its protein product is CASSRRQGDGYTF.

This rearrangement joins TRBV28 to TRBJ1-6; D gene ambiguous. The CDR3 extends over 13 amino acids. The germline CDR1 and CDR2 sequences are MDHEN and SYDVKM. Trimming cost V 7 bases and J 10 bases, with 14 bases left between them. CDR3: CASTHRSPSPLHF. As DNA, the CDR3 is TGTGCCAGCACCCACAGAAGTCCCTCACCCCTCCACTTT.

V gene TRBV18 combines with J gene TRBJ1-2; possibly TRBD1 for D (6 bases). Trimming removed 0 bases at V and 7 bases at J, with 9 bases between. In germline, CDR1 is KGHSH, CDR2 LQKENI. The CDR3 consists of 13 residues. The CDR3 protein is CASSPPVRGGYTF. The CDR3 region has the DNA TGTGCCAGCTCACCACCGGTCAGGGGTGGCTACACCTTC.

This clone was observed a single time. This sequence joins TRBV9 and TRBJ1-6; tentatively, D is TRBD1 (5 bases). CDR1 and CDR2 (germline): SGDLS, YYNGEE. The CDR3 runs 17 residues. V dropped 3 bases and J dropped 0 bases, with 13 bases sitting between them. CDR3 loop: CASSARGTVSYNSPLHF. The CDR3 DNA is TGTGCCAGCAGCGCCCGGGGGACCGTCTCCTATAATTCACCCCTCCACTTT.

This chain joins TRBV5-1 and TRBJ1-4; D gene uncertain. Germline loops: CDR1 SGHRS, CDR2 YFSETQ. The CDR3 has 13 amino acids. With 5 bases removed from V and 0 bases from J, the gap between germline ends came to 5 bases. CDR3 in amino acids: CASSLSTNEKLFF. The CDR3, as DNA: TGCGCCAGCAGTCTCTCAACTAATGAAAAACTGTTTTTT.

The chain recombines TRBV11-2 with TRBJ2-1, with 8 bases that match TRBD2. In germline, CDR1 is SGHAT, CDR2 FQNNGV. Losses at the gene ends were 3 bases for V and 0 bases for J; bases not matched to a gene: 1. The CDR3 is 15 amino acids. CDR3 residues: CASSFLAGSYNEQFF. CDR3 DNA: TGTGCCAGCAGCTTCCTAGCGGGCTCCTACAATGAGCAGTTCTTC.